These 10 T cell receptor beta chains originate from one sample sequenced in a study of blood T cell repertoires in COVID-19. Generated by immunoSEQ multiplex PCR, the TCRdb table keeps only in-frame clones and is missing some. Among 90,000 to 130,000 clones listed, about 89% were seen once. The sequenced sample was peripheral blood. Source of these receptors: a man in his forties or fifties with acute or convalescent COVID-19.

This clone was counted once. This chain joins TRBV20-1 and TRBJ2-5; possibly TRBD2 for D (5 bases). CDR1 DFQATT and CDR2 SNEGSKA come from the germline V gene (reference sequence). This CDR3 comprises 14 residues. Trimming took 3 bases from V and 2 from J, leaving 13 bases between them. CDR3 region: CSASPFGVQETQYF. The CDR3 DNA follows: TGCAGTGCTAGTCCATTCGGGGTACAAGAGACCCAGTACTTC.

This clone has a handful of counts. This chain links TRBV19 with TRBJ1-3; no definite D call. Germline loops: CDR1 LNHDA, CDR2 SQIVND (reference sequence). This CDR3 spans 15 amino acids. V dropped 5 bases and J dropped 0 bases, with 11 bases sitting between them. The CDR3, as DNA: TGTGCCAGTAGTCCGAGGGCGGACTCTGGAAACACCATATATTTT. Translating gives CASSPRADSGNTIYF. The whole variable domain, filled in from reference TRBV19 and TRBJ1-3, reads DGGITQSPKYLFRKEGQNVTLSCEQNLNHDAMYWYRQDPGQGLRLIYYSQIVNDFQKGDIAEGYSVSREKKESFPLTVTSAQKNPTAFYLCASSPRADSGNTIYFGEGSWLTVV.

The rearrangement links TRBV19 to TRBJ1-5, with D maybe TRBD1 (5 bases). Germline-derived CDR1 and CDR2 are LNHDA and SQIVND (reference sequence). The CDR3 totals 14 residues. Deletions cut 5 bases from V and 7 bases from J, with 15 bases between. CDR3: CASSAGTRGQPQHF. The CDR3 DNA is TGTGCCAGTAGTGCCGGGACCCGGGGGCAGCCCCAGCATTTT.

This clone has only a few counts. This chain uses TRBV29-1 with TRBJ2-7; D is perhaps TRBD1 (6 bases). Germline assignment: CDR1 SQVTM and CDR2 ANQGSEA. Trimming took off 4 bases at V and 5 bases at J, with 9 bases between the two ends. This CDR3 has 11 residues. The DNA of the CDR3 is TGCAGCGTTGGACGACAGGACGAGCAGTACTTC. Translation gives CSVGRQDEQYF.

This chain joins TRBV6-5 and TRBJ1-5; D gene unclear. Deletions cut 8 bases from V and 3 bases from J, with 5 bases between. The CDR3 runs 11 residues. Germline CDR1 MNHEY, CDR2 SVGAGI. CDR3 amino acids: CASHNNQPQHF. In nucleotides, the CDR3 is TGTGCCAGCCACAACAATCAGCCCCAGCATTTT.

The chain is built from TRBV6-5 and TRBJ2-7, with 8 bases aligning to TRBD1. This CDR3 is built from 12 residues. The germline V gene has CDR1 MNHEY and CDR2 SVGAGI. V shed 10 bases and J 6 bases; nucleotides not matched to a gene: 8. CDR3 loop: CATRTGIGEQYF. CDR3 nucleotide sequence: TGTGCCACCAGGACAGGGATAGGCGAGCAGTACTTC.

The chain links TRBV30 to TRBJ1-1; D remains ambiguous. The germline CDR1 and CDR2 sequences are GTSNPN and SVGIG (reference sequence). Trimming cost V 6 bases and J 1 base, with 12 bases left between them. This CDR3 contains 13 residues. The CDR3 nucleotides read TGTGCCTGCCGCGACAAACGGAACACTGAAGCTTTCTTT. This gives the protein CACRDKRNTEAFF.

The chain recombines TRBV5-4 with TRBJ2-5, with 9 bases aligning to TRBD1. Germline-derived CDR1 and CDR2 are SGHNT and YYREEE (reference sequence). The CDR3 runs 14 residues. J was trimmed by 1 base and V by 5 bases; bases with no gene match: 3. CDR3 residues: CASSRDRAQETQYF. Here the CDR3 DNA reads TGTGCCAGCAGTCGGGACAGGGCCCAAGAGACCCAGTACTTC.

This clone turned up a few times. V gene TRBV3-1 (or the pseudogene TRBV3-2) combines with J gene TRBJ2-3, with 7 bases fitting TRBD2. Trimming removed 2 bases from V and 6 bases from J; junction bases left unmatched: 11. Germline-derived CDR1 and CDR2 are LGHDT and YNNKEL (reference sequence). The CDR3 runs 16 residues. The CDR3 DNA reads as TGTGCCAGCAGCCAACCTCTGGGGGGAGGGCGGGATACGCAGTATTTT. Translation: CASSQPLGGGRDTQYF.

This chain uses TRBV7-2 with TRBJ2-3; D not certain. This CDR3 has 14 residues. Germline lookup yields CDR1 SGHTA and CDR2 FQGNSA. V lost 1 base and J lost 1, with 6 bases in between. The CDR3 sequence: CASSLESGTDTQYF. The CDR3 coding sequence is TGTGCCAGCAGCTTAGAATCCGGCACAGATACGCAGTATTTT.